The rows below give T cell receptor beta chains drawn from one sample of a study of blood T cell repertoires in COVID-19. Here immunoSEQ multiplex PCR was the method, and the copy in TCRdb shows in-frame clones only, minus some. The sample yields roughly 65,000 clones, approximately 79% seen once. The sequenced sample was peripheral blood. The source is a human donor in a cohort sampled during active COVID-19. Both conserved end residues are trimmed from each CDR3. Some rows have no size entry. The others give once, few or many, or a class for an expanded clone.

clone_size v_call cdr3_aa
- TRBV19 ASSPRAGPNQQF
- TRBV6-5 ASRDWTGSYNEQF
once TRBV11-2 ASSEEKSEQF
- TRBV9 ASSPRLAGGVRDNEQF
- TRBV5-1 ASSLYGQLNTEAF
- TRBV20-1 SASSGRDTQY
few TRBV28 ASQGARDTGELF
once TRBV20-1 SASSSREQY
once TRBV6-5 ASSYYDRGRNTEAF
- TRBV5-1 ASSSGLATTGELF
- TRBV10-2 ASSEPPGLAGVEQY
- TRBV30 AWAGTPGIETQY
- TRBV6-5 ASRQGSSQPQH
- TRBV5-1 ASSLVLGAVADTQY
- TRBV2 ASSKMTGGSQPQH
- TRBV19 ASSISAGNTEAF
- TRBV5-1 ASSQGTSNEQF
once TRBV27 ATQPAALVTEAF
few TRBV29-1 SVGSRGAQETQY
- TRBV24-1 ATSEALYQETQY
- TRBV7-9 ASSKAGTSGLPYEQY
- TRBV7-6 ASSLARNYEQY
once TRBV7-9 ASSSPGTGDGYT
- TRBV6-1 ASSAGTGLSTDTQY
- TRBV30 AWSAASSYNEQF
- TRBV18 ASSHRNTGELF
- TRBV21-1 ASRGPQPQH
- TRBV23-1 ASSQCLGGTGLANSNQPQH
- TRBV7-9 ASSDSGSSETQY
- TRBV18 ASSPPSSYNSPLH
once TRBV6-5 ASSSTDTQY
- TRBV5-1 ASSSTPGQGGTGELF
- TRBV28 ASSLFREVEGNQPQH
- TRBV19 ASSKGQGVPGANVLT
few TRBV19 ASSIGGSYEQY
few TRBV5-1 ASSIGTVGGNTIY
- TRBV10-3 AIGPGGGELF
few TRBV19 ASSIVTGVGEQY